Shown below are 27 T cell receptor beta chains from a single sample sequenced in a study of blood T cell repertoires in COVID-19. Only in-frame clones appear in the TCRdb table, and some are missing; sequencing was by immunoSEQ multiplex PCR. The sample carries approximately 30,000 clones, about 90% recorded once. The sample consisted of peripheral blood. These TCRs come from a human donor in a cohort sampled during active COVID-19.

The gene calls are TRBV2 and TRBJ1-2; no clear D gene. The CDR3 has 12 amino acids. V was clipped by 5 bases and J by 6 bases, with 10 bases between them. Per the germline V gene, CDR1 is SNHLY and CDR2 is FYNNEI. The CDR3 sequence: CASSLDTDGYTF. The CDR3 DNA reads TGTGCCAGCAGTCTCGACACCGATGGCTACACCTTC.

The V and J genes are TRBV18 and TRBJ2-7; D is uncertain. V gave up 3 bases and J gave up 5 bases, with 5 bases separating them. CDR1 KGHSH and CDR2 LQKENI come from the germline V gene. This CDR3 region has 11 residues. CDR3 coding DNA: TGTGCCAGCTCACCTTCTCACGAGCAGTACTTC. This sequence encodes CASSPSHEQYF.

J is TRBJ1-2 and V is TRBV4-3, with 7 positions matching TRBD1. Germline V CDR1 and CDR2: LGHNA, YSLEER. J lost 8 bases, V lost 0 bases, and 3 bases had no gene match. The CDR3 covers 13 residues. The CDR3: CASSQDRQGGYTF. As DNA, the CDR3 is TGCGCCAGCAGCCAAGACAGACAGGGCGGCTACACCTTC.

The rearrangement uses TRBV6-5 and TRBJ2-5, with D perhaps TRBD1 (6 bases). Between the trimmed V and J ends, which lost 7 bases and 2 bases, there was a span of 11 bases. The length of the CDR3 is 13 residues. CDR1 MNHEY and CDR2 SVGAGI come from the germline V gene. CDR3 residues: CASNWDIQETQYF. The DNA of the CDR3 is TGTGCCAGCAACTGGGACATACAAGAGACCCAGTACTTC.

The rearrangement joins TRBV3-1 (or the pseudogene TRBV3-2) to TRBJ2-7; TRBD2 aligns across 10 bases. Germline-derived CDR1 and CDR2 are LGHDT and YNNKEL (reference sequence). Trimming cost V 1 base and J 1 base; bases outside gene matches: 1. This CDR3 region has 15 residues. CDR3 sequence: CASSQGTSGSYEQYF. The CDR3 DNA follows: TGTGCCAGCAGCCAAGGGACTAGCGGTTCCTACGAGCAGTACTTC.

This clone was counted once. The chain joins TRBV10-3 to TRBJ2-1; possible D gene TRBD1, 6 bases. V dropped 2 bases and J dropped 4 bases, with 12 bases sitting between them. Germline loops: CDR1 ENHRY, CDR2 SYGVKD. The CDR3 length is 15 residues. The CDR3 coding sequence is TGTGCCATCAGTGAGCCCAGGGGTCGGTACAATGAGCAGTTCTTC. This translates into CAISEPRGRYNEQFF.

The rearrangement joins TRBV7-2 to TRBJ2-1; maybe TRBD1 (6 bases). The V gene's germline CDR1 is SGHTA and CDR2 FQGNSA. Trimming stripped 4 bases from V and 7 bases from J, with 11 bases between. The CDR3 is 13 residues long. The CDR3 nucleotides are TGTGCCAGCAGCTCAGGCACAGGGAATGAGCAGTTCTTC. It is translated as CASSSGTGNEQFF.

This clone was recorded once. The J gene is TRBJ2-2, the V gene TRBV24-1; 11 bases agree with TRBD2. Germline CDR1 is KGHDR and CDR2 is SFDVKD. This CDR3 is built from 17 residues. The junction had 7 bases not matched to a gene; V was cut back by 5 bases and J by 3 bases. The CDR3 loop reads CATSVSGGAWYTGELFF. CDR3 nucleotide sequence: TGTGCCACCAGTGTTAGCGGGGGGGCTTGGTACACCGGGGAGCTGTTTTTT.

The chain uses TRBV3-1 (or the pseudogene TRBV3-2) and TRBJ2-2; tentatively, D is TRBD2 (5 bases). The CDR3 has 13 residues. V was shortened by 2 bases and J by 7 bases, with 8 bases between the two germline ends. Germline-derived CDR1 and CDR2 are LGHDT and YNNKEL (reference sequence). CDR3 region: CASSQRGLGELFF. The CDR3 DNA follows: TGTGCCAGCAGCCAACGAGGACTCGGGGAGCTGTTTTTT.

CDR3 sequence: CASSRTGGTGELFF. The CDR3, as DNA: TGTGCCAGCAGCCGGACAGGGGGTACCGGGGAGCTGTTTTTT. The chain employs TRBV3-1 (or the pseudogene TRBV3-2) and TRBJ2-2, with 10 bases lining up with TRBD1. The CDR3 totals 14 residues. CDR1 and CDR2 (germline): LGHDT, YNNKEL (reference sequence). The J segment lost 5 bases and the V segment lost 4 bases, leaving 1 base of the junction unmatched.

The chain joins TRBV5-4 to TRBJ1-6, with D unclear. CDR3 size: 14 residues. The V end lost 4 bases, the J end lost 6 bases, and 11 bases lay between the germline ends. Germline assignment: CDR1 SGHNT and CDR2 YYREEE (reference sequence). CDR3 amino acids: CASSAADSNSPLHF. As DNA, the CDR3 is TGTGCCAGCAGCGCGGCGGACTCTAATTCACCCCTCCACTTT.

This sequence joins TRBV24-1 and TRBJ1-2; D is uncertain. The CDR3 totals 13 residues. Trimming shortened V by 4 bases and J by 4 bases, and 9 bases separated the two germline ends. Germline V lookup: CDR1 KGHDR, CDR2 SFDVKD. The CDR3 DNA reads TGTGCCACCAGTGACCCGGGAAGCTATGGCTACACCTTC. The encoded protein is CATSDPGSYGYTF.

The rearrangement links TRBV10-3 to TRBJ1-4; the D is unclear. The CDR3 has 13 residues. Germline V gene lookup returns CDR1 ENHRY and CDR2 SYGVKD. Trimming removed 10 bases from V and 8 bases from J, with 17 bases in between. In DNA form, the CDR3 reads TGTGCCAACAAGGGAGAGAACGACGAAAAACTGTTTTTT. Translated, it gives CANKGENDEKLFF.

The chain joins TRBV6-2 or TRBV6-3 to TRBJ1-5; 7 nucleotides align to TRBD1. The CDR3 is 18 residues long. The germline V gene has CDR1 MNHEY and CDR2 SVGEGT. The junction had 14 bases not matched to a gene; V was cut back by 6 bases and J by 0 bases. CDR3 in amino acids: CASSHDRARVYSNQPQHF. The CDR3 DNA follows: TGTGCCAGCAGCCACGACAGGGCAAGGGTTTATAGCAATCAGCCCCAGCATTTT.

CDR3 region: CASSLVSRTYSNQPQHF. The CDR3 bases are TGTGCCAGCAGTTTGGTGTCCAGGACATATAGCAATCAGCCCCAGCATTTT. This chain uses TRBV28 with TRBJ1-5; D is perhaps TRBD1 (5 bases). Germline V gives CDR1 MDHEN, CDR2 SYDVKM. Trimming shortened V by 3 bases and J by 0 bases, and 15 bases separated the two germline ends. This CDR3 has 17 amino acids.

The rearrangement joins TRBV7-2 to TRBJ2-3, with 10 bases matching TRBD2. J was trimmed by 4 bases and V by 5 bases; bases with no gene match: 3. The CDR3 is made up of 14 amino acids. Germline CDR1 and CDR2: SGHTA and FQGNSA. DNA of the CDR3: TGTGCCAGCAGCCTTAGCGGGGGGCCAGATACGCAGTATTTT. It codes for CASSLSGGPDTQYF.

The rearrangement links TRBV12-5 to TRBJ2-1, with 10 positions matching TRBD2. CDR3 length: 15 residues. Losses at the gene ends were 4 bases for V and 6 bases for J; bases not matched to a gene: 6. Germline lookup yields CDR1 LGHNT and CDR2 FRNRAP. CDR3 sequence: CASGSSGGRVNEQFF. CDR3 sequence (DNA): TGTGCTAGTGGTTCTAGCGGGGGCCGGGTCAATGAGCAGTTCTTC.

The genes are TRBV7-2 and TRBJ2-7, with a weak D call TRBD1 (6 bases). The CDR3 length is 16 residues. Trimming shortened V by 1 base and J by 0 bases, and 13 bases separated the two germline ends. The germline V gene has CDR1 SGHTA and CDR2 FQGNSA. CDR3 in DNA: TGTGCCAGCAGCTTAGACGGGACAAGTAGCTCCTACGAGCAGTACTTC. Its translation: CASSLDGTSSSYEQYF.

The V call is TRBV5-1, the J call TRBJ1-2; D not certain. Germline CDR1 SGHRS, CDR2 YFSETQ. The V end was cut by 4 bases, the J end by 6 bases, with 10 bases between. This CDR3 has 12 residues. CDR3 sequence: CASSPVGDGYTF. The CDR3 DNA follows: TGCGCCAGCAGCCCCGTGGGCGATGGCTACACCTTC.

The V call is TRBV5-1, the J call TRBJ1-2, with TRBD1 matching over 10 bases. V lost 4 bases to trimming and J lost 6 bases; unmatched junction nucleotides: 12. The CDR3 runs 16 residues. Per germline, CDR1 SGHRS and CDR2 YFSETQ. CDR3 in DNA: TGCGCCAGCAGCGCCACCCGGACAGGGGGTGCTAATGGCTACACCTTC. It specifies CASSATRTGGANGYTF.

CDR3 nucleotide sequence: TGTGCCAGCAGTCGCGACAGTAACACTGAAGCTTTCTTT. Protein product: CASSRDSNTEAFF. The V call is TRBV5-4, the J call TRBJ1-1, with a possible D match to TRBD1 (5 bases). The CDR3 loop spans 13 amino acids. V lost 5 bases and J 2 bases, leaving 10 bases between the germline ends. The germline CDR1 and CDR2 sequences are SGHNT and YYREEE (reference sequence).

Here the CDR3 DNA reads TGTGCCAGCTCAACACAACGGGGAGGGGACTACACCTTC. It encodes CASSTQRGGDYTF. The chain couples TRBV18 to TRBJ1-2; D might be TRBD1 (5 bases). Trimming took off 5 bases at V and 10 bases at J, with 17 bases between the two ends. Germline CDR1 is KGHSH and CDR2 is LQKENI. The CDR3 length is 13 residues. The whole variable domain, filled in from reference TRBV18 and TRBJ1-2, reads NAGVMQNPRHLVRRRGQEARLRCSPMKGHSHVYWYRQLPEEGLKFMVYLQKENIIDESGMPKERFSAEFPKEGPSILRIQQVVRGDSAAYFCASSTQRGGDYTFGSGTRLTVV.

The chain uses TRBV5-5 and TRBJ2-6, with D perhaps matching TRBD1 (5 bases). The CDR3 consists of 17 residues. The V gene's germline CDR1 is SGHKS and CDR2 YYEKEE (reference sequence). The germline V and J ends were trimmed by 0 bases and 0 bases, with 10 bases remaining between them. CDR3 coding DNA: TGTGCCAGCAGCTTGGCTGTGACAGACTCTGGGGCCAACGTCCTGACTTTC. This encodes CASSLAVTDSGANVLTF.

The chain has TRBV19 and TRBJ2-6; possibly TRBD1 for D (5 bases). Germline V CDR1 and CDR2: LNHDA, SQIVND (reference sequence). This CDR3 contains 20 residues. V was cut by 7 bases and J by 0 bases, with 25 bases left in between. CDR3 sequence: CASTEWGGVTGDSGANVLTF. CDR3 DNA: TGTGCCAGTACCGAATGGGGCGGCGTAACTGGAGACTCTGGGGCCAACGTCCTGACTTTC.

The CDR3 here is CASGGDTEAFF. Written as DNA, the CDR3 is TGTGCTAGTGGGGGGGACACTGAAGCTTTCTTT. The chain recombines TRBV6-5 with TRBJ1-1; maybe TRBD1 (5 bases). CDR3 length: 11 residues. Germline CDR1 MNHEY, CDR2 SVGAGI.

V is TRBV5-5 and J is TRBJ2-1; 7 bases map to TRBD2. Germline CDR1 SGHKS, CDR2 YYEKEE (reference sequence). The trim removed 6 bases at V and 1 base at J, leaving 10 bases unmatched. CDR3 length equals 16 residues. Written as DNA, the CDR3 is TGTGCCAGCATCCCAGACGGGGGAGGGTCCTACAATGAGCAGTTCTTC. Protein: CASIPDGGGSYNEQFF.

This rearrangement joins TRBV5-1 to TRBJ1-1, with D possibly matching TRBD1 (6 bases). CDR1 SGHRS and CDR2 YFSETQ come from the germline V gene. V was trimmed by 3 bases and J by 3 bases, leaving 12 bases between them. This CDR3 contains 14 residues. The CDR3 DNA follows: TGCGCCAGCAGCTATACAGGGTTGGACACTGAAGCTTTCTTT. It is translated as CASSYTGLDTEAFF.